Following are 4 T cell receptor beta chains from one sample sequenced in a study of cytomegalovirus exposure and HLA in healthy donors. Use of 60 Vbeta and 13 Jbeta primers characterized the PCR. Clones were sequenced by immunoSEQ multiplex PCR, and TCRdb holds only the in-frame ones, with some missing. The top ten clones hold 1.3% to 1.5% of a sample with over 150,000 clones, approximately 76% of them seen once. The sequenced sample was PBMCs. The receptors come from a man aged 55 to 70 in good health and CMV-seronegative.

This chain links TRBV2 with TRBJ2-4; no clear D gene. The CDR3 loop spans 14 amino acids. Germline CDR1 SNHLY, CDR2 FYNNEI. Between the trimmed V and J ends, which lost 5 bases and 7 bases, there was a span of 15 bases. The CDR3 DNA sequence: TGTGCCAGCAGTCAACAGTCCCGCTGGAACATTCAGTACTTC. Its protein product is CASSQQSRWNIQYF. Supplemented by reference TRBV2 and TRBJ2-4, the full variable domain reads EPEVTQTPSHQVTQMGQEVILRCVPISNHLYFYWYRQILGQKVEFLVSFYNNEISEKSEIFDDQFSVERPDGSNFTLKIRSTKLEDSAMYFCASSQQSRWNIQYFGAGTRLSVL.

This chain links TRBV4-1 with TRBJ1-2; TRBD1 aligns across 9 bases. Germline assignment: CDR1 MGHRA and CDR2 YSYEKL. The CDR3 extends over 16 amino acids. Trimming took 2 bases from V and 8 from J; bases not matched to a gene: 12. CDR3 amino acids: CASSQQTGGFSGGYTF. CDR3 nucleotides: TGCGCCAGCAGCCAACAAACAGGGGGCTTTTCGGGAGGCTACACCTTC.

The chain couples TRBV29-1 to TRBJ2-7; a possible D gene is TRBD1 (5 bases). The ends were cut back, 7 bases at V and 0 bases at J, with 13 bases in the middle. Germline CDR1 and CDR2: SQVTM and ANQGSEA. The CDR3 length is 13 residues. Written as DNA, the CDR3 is TGCAGCGCATCGACAGCGAGCTCCTACGAGCAGTACTTC. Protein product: CSASTASSYEQYF.

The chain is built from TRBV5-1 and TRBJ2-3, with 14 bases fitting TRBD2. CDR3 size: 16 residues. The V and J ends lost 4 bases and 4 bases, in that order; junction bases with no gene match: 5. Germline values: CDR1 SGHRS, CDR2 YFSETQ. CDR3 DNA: TGCGCCAGCAGCAGGGTGGGACTAGCGGGGGCAGATACGCAGTATTTT. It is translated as CASSRVGLAGADTQYF.